This T cell receptor (beta chain) was identified in a study of OX40 agonist ivuxolimab in advanced cancers. Across the study: Three patients got partial responses; one had hepatocellular carcinoma and two had cutaneous melanoma. Overall study findings and caveats: Normalized T-cell clonal expansion was also low in a subset of nonresponders. At doses 0.1 to 3.0 mg/kg, CD4+ and CD8+ clones expanded. Among patients with partial responses at 0.1-3.0 mg/kg, clonal expansion was among the lowest.

This CDR3 contains 13 residues. V was pared by 7 bases and J by 0 bases, with 12 bases between. Per the germline V gene, CDR1 is SQVTM and CDR2 is ANQGSEA. For this clone: Its antigen is undetermined.

Produced via immunoSEQ multiplex PCR; TCRdb's table is partial and in-frame only. This sample has about 19,000 clones, with roughly nine tenths found just once. The chain carries TRBV29-1 and TRBJ1-1, with D tentatively TRBD1 (5 bases). The receptor was derived from an adult with an advanced solid tumor such as melanoma, head and neck, liver or kidney cancer. This specimen was CD4+ or CD8+ T cells sorted from blood, taken in a trial of the OX40 agonist ivuxolimab. CDR3 sequence reads: CSACEGLNTEAFF. CDR3 nucleotide sequence: TGCAGCGCCTGTGAGGGGCTGAACACTGAAGCTTTCTTT. Full variable domain (missing parts from reference TRBV29-1 and TRBJ1-1): SAVISQKPSRDICQRGTSLTIQCQVDSQVTMMFWYRQQPGQSLTLIATANQGSEATYESGFVIDKFPISRPNLTFSTLTVSNMSPEDSSIYLCSACEGLNTEAFFGQGTRLTVV.